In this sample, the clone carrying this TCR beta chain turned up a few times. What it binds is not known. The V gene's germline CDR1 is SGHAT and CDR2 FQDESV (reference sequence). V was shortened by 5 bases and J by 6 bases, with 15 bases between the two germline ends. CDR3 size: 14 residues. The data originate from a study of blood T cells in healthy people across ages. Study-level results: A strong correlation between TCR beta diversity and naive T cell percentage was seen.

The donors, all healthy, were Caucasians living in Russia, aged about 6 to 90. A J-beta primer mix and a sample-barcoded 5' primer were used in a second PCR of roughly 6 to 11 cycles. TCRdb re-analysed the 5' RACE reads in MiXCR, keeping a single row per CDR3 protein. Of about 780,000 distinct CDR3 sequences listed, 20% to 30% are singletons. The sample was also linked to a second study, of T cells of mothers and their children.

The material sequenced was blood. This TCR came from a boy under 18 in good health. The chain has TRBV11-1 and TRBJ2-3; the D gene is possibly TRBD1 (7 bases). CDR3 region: CASSAEGAVDTQYF. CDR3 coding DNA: TGTGCCAGCAGCGCGGAGGGGGCGGTGGATACGCAGTATTTT.